This T cell receptor beta chain originates from a study of T cell repertoires in cytomegalovirus infection. Study in general: Selection of CMV epitopes for the study included recently identified HLA-C-restricted and well-studied HLA-B-restricted ones.

This clonotype showed up just a few times. No antigen is known for it. General study findings and limits: CMV-specific HLA-C-restricted TCR beta clonotypes dominated the ex vivo response. Accumulated public TCR beta family frequency recognized individuals carrying CMV together with the relevant HLA.

Germline CDR1 reads MDHEN; CDR2 reads SYDVKM. The CDR3 sequence is 18 residues long. J gave up 6 bases and V 2 bases, and 18 bases lay outside the gene matches. TCRdb analysed the reads with MiXCR anew, one entry per CDR3 protein. The profile shows around 300,000 distinct CDR3 sequences, about 20% of them singletons. Sequenced material: cultured PBMCs, taken from culture after CMV antigen stimulation. The receptor's source is a human donor in good health (CMV status not recorded). Some clones in this sample may be carry-over from other donors' samples. The gene calls are TRBV28 and TRBJ2-7; TRBD2 agrees at 8 bases. The CDR3 nucleotides read TGTGCCAGCAGTTTAGTGAAGCGGGAGAGTCTCCACGTGACCGAGCAGTACTTC. It specifies CASSLVKRESLHVTEQYF.